A few counts support the clone carrying this T cell receptor beta chain. These data come from a study of blood T cell repertoires in COVID-19. Study at large: Collection of acute and convalescent COVID-19 samples took place in the United States, Italy and Spain. Sample material is recorded as cDNA or gDNA derived from T cells, B-cell-depleted T cells, or PBMCs.

Original methodology: From reference gene primer amplification, estimates of nucleated cell counts were derived. Repertoires were generated with immunoSEQ multiplex PCR, while TCRdb's copy carries only in-frame clones and drops some. V and J calls and clone size are given by that table; D and trimming were obtained from the DNA. The data show roughly 30,000 clones, around 84% seen once. The TCR was taken from a human donor with acute or convalescent COVID-19. The donor label of this sample is uncertain. The sample comprised peripheral blood.

In DNA, the CDR3 is TGTGCCAGCAGCCCTGAATGGTACGGGAACGGGGAGCTGTTTTTT. It codes for CASSPEWYGNGELFF. The chain recombines TRBV7-2 with TRBJ2-2; D is perhaps TRBD2 (5 bases). Trimming left V 5 bases short and J 7 bases short, with 17 bases between. This CDR3 spans 15 amino acids. Germline V gene sequence: CDR1 SGHTA, CDR2 FQGNSA. Full variable domain (rest looked up from reference TRBV7-2 and TRBJ2-2): GAGVSQSPSNKVTEKGKDVELRCDPISGHTALYWYRQSLGQGLEFLIYFQGNSAPDKSGLPSDRFSAERTGGSVSTLTIQRTQQEDSAVYLCASSPEWYGNGELFFGEGSRLTVL.